This TCR beta chain was recovered during a study of CD8 T cells in Susac syndrome. RNA in amounts of roughly 0.5 to 1 ug was reverse transcribed with random hexamers. TCRdb re-called the immunoSEQ multiplex PCR reads with MiXCR, one entry per CDR3 protein. The table records approximately 150,000 distinct CDR3 sequences, 95% of them present only once. CDR3 length equals 13 residues. Between the trimmed V and J ends, which lost 7 bases and 3 bases, there was a span of 13 bases. Germline CDR1 is SQVTM and CDR2 is ANQGSEA. The specimen sequenced was CD4+ T cells from PBMCs. The TCR was taken from a human donor with multiple sclerosis. The rearrangement uses TRBV29-1 and TRBJ2-1; TRBD1 might be the D (5 bases). As DNA, the CDR3 is TGCAGCGCCGCGCGGCAGGGCTACAATGAGCAGTTCTTC. The encoded protein is CSAARQGYNEQFF.